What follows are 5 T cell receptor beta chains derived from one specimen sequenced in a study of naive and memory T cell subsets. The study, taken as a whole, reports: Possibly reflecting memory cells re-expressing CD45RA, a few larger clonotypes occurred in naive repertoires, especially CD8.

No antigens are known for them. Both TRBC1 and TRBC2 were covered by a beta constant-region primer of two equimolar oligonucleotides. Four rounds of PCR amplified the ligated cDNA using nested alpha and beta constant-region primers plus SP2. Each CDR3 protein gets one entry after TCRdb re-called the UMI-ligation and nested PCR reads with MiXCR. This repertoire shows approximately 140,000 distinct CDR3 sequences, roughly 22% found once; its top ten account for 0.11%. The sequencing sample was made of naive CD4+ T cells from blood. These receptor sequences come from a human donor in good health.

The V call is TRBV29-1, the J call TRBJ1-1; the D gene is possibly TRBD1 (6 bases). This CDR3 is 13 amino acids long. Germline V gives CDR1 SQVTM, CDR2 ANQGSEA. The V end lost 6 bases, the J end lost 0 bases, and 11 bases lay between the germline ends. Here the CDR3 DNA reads TGCAGCGTCGCGAGGGGGATGAACACTGAAGCTTTCTTT. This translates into CSVARGMNTEAFF. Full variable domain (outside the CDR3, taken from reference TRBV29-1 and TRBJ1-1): SAVISQKPSRDICQRGTSLTIQCQVDSQVTMMFWYRQQPGQSLTLIATANQGSEATYESGFVIDKFPISRPNLTFSTLTVSNMSPEDSSIYLCSVARGMNTEAFFGQGTRLTVV.

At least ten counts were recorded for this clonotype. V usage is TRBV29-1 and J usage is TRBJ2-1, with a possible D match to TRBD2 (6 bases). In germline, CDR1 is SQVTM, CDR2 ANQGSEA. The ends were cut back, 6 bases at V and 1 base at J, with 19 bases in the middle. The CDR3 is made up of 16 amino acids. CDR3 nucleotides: TGCAGCGTGGGAAGGGAGGCAACCCTTTCCTACAATGAGCAGTTCTTC. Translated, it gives CSVGREATLSYNEQFF.

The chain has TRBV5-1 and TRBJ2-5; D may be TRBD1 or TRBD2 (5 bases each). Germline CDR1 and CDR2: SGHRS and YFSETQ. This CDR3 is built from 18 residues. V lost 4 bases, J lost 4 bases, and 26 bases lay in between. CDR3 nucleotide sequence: TGCGCCAGCAGCCCCCAGTCTTGGGGGAGCGGAGCATCAGAGACCCAGTACTTC. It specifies CASSPQSWGSGASETQYF.

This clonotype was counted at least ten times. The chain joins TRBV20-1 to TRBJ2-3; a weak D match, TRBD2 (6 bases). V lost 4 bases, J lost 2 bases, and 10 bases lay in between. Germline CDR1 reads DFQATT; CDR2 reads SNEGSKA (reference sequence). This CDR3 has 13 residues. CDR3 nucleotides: TGCAGTGCTACGGGACTTATCACAGATACGCAGTATTTT. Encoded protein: CSATGLITDTQYF.

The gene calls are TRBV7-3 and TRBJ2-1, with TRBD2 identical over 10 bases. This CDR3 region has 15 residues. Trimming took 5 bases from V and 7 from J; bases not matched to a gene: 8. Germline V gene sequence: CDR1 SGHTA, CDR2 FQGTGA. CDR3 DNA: TGTGCCAGCAGCCGGCTAGCGGGAGATAGGAATGAGCAGTTCTTC. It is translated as CASSRLAGDRNEQFF.